This TCR beta chain comes out of a study of T-cell reconstitution after alpha-beta-depleted transplantation in children. This clonotype was seen repeatedly, ten times or more. Trimming cost V 1 base and J 5 bases, with 13 bases left between them. The CDR3 length is 15 residues. CDR1 is SGHKS and CDR2 is YYEKEE in the germline V gene (reference sequence). For TCRbeta, the library was prepared with unique molecular identifiers. TCRdb re-called the PCR reads through MiXCR, storing one row per CDR3 protein. This sample has more than 150,000 distinct CDR3 sequences; about 14% occur once, and the top ten carry roughly 13%.

This chain joins TRBV5-5 and TRBJ2-1; D unclear. This sequence originates from a human donor who donated a stem cell graft to a child with acute lymphoblastic leukemia. The sequenced sample was PBMCs from the stem cell graft donor, obtained from the stem cell graft. The CDR3 protein is CASSLLPGSHNEQFF. The CDR3 DNA is TGTGCCAGCAGCTTGCTTCCAGGCAGCCACAATGAGCAGTTCTTC.